These 8 T cell receptor beta chains originate from one sample sequenced in a study of blood T cell repertoires in COVID-19. TCRdb's table, derived via immunoSEQ multiplex PCR, lists solely in-frame clones and lacks some. The table shows roughly 85,000 clones, with 86% occurring only once. Sequences were obtained from peripheral blood. The receptors were sampled from a man between 45 and 60 years old with active or convalescent COVID-19.

The V call is TRBV10-3, the J call TRBJ1-4, with 7 bases aligning to TRBD1. V shed 6 bases and J 0 bases; nucleotides not matched to a gene: 13. CDR1 and CDR2 (germline): ENHRY, SYGVKD. The CDR3 spans 18 residues. CDR3 amino acids: CAISRDREQVATNEKLFF. Written as DNA, the CDR3 is TGTGCCATCAGCCGGGACAGAGAACAAGTTGCAACTAATGAAAAACTGTTTTTT.

The CDR3 sequence: CASSEPDRGATNEKLFF. The DNA for the CDR3 is TGTGCCAGCAGTGAACCCGACAGGGGGGCAACTAATGAAAAACTGTTTTTT. This rearrangement joins TRBV25-1 to TRBJ1-4, with TRBD1 matching 9 bases. The germline V gene has CDR1 MGHDK and CDR2 SYGVNS. V shed 2 bases and J 0 bases; nucleotides not matched to a gene: 4. The CDR3 is 17 amino acids.

The chain uses TRBV10-2 and TRBJ2-1, with D possibly matching TRBD2 (5 bases). The CDR3 has 15 amino acids. Trimming pared 4 bases from V and 0 bases from J, leaving 10 bases between. Germline V gene data show CDR1 as WSHSY and CDR2 as SAAADI. The CDR3 DNA follows: TGCGCCAGCAGTGCAACTAGTATCTCCTACAATGAGCAGTTCTTC. Translation gives CASSATSISYNEQFF.

The chain links TRBV5-1 to TRBJ2-7, with TRBD1 identical over 7 bases. Germline CDR1 is SGHRS and CDR2 is YFSETQ. The CDR3 is 15 amino acids. J gave up 2 bases and V 2 bases, and 7 bases lay outside the gene matches. CDR3 residues: CASSFETGTTYEQYF. The CDR3 nucleotides are TGCGCCAGCAGCTTCGAGACAGGGACAACCTACGAGCAGTACTTC.

Only one count was recorded for this clone. The chain couples TRBV9 to TRBJ2-7, with 7 nucleotides matching TRBD1. CDR1 is SGDLS and CDR2 is YYNGEE in the germline V gene. The CDR3 sequence is 15 residues long. Trimming removed 2 bases from V and 6 bases from J; junction bases left unmatched: 11. CDR3 protein: CASSVRQGPQGEQYF. The CDR3 DNA follows: TGTGCCAGCAGCGTTCGACAGGGACCTCAGGGCGAGCAGTACTTC.

The genes are TRBV11-2 and TRBJ1-1, with a tentative D call TRBD1 (6 bases). Germline CDR1 is SGHAT and CDR2 is FQNNGV. Trimming took 1 base from V and 12 from J, leaving 15 bases between them. The CDR3 has 13 residues. This chain's CDR3 is CASSLGTGRSTFF. The CDR3 DNA is TGTGCCAGCAGCTTAGGTACAGGGCGGTCGACTTTCTTT.

The gene calls are TRBV2 and TRBJ2-7; the match to TRBD2 covers 10 bases. Per the germline V gene, CDR1 is SNHLY and CDR2 is FYNNEI. The CDR3 loop spans 16 amino acids. Trimming took 2 bases from V and 2 from J; bases not matched to a gene: 6. CDR3 amino acids: CASSEQVAGGPYEQYF. The CDR3 DNA reads as TGTGCCAGCAGTGAACAGGTAGCGGGAGGCCCCTACGAGCAGTACTTC.

V gene TRBV7-8 combines with J gene TRBJ2-3; D remains unclear. This CDR3 has 14 residues. V lost 7 bases and J 6 bases, leaving 17 bases between the germline ends. In germline, CDR1 is SGHVS, CDR2 FQNEAQ. DNA for the CDR3: TGTGCCAGCACCTACCCCTCGCCCGGGGATACGCAGTATTTT. This codes for CASTYPSPGDTQYF.